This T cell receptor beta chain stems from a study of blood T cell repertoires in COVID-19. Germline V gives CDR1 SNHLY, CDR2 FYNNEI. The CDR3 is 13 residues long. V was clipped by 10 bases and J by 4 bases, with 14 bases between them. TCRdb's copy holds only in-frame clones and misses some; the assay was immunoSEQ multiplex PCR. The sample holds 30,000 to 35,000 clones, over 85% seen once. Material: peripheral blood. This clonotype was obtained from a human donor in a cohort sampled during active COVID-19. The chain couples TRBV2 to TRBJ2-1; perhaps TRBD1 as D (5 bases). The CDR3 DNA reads TGTGCCAAAGACAGAGAAAAATACAATGAGCAGTTCTTC. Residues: CAKDREKYNEQFF.